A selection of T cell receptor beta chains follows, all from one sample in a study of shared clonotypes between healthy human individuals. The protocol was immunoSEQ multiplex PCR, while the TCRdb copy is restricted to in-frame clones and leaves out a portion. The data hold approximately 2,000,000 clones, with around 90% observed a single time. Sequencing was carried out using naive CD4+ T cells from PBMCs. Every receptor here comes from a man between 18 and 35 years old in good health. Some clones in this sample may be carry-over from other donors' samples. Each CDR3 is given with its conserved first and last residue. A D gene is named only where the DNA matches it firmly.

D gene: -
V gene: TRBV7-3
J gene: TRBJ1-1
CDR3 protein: CASSFGKDTEAFF

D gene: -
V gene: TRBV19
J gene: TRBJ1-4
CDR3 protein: CASSRNIGEKLFF

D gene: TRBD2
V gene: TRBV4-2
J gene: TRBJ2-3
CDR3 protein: CASSPRLREGRTDTQYF

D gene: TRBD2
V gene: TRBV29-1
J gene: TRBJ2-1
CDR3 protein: CSVVVTSGRGGGSYNEQFF

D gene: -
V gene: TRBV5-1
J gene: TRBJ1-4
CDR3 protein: CASSLEQNSATNEKLFF

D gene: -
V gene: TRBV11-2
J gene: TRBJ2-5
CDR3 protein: CASGQAGTRGGTQYF

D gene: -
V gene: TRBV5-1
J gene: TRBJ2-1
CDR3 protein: CASSPPNNEQFF

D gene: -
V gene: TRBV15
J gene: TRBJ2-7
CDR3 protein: CATAPSGPSYEQYF

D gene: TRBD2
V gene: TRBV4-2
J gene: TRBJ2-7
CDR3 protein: CASSQDLAGPYEQYF

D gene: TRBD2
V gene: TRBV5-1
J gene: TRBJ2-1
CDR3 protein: CASSLNSGSQEQFF

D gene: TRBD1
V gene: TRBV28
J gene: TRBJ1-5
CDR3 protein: CASSSFRRTGFYPQHF

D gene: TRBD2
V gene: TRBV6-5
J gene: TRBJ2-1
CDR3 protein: CASSPSGRRNEQFF

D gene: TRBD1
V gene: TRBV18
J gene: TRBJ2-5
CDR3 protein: CASSATGDQGTQYF

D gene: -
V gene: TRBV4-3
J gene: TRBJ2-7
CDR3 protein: CASSQVGTGAHEQYF

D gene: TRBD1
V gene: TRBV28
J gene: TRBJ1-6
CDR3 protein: CASRATGLNSPLHF

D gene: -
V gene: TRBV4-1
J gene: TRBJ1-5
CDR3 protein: CASSHPGQSINQPQHF

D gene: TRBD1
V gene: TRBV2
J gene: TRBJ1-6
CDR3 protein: CASRIKDRASSPLHF

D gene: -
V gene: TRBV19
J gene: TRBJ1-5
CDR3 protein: CASSLKPSVQPQHF

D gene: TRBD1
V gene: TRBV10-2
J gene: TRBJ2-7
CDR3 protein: CASSESGQGHEQYF

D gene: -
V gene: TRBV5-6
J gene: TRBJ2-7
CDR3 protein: CASSYPGEQYF

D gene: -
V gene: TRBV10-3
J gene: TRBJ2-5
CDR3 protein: CAIRQSGGKRETQYF